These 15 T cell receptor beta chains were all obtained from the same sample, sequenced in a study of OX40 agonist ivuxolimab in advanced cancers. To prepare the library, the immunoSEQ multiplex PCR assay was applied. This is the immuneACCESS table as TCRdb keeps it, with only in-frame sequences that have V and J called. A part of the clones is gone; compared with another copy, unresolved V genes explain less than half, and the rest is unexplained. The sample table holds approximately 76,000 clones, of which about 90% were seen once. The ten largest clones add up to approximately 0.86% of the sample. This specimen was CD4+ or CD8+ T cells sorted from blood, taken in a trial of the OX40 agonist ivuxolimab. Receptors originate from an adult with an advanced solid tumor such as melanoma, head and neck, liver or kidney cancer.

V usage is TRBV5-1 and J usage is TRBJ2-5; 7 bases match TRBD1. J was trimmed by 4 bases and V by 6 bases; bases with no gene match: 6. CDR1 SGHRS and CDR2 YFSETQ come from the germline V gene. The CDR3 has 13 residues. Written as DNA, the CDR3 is TGCGCCAGCACCCCGCGGACAGGAGAGACCCAGTACTTC. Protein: CASTPRTGETQYF. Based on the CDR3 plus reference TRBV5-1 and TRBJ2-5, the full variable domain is KAGVTQTPRYLIKTRGQQVTLSCSPISGHRSVSWYQQTPGQGLQFLFEYFSETQRNKGNFPGRFSGRQFSNSRSEMNVSTLELGDSALYLCASTPRTGETQYFGPGTRLLVL.

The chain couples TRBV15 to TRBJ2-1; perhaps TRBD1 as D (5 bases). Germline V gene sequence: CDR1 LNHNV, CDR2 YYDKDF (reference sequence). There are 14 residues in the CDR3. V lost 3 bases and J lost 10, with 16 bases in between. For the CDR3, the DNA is TGTGCCACCAGCAGTAGAGTACAGGCCGGCGAGCAGTTCTTC. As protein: CATSSRVQAGEQFF.

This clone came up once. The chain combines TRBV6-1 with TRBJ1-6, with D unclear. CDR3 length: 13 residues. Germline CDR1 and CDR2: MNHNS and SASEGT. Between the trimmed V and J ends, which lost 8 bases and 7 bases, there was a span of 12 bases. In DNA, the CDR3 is TGTGCCAGCCTATTAGACGGAAATTCACCCCTCCACTTT. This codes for CASLLDGNSPLHF.

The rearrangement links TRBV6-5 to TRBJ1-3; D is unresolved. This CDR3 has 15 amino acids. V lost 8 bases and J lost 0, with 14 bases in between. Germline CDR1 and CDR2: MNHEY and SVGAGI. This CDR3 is CASVSGRLSGNTIYF. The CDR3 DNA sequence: TGTGCCAGCGTTTCGGGCAGGCTCTCTGGAAACACCATATATTTT.

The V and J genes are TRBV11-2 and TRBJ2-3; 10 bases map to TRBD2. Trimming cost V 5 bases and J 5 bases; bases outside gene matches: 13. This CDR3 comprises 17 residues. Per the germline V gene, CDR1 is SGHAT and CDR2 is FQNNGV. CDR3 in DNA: TGTGCCAGCAGCCCAACCTTAGCGGGAGGCAGGGGAGATACGCAGTATTTT. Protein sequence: CASSPTLAGGRGDTQYF.

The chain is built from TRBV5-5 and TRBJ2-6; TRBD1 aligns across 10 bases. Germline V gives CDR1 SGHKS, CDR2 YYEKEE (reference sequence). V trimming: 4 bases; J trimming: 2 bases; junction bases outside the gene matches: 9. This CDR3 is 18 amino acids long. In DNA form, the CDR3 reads TGTGCCAGCAGCCCAACCCCCGGGACAGGGGCTGGGGCCAACGTCCTGACTTTC. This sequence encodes CASSPTPGTGAGANVLTF.

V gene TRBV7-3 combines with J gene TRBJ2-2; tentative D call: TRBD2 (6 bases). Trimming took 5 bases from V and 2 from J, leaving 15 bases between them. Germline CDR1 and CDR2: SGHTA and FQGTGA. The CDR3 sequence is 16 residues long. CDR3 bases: TGTGCCAGCAGCCCGCCGGACGGGAGAAACACCGGGGAGCTGTTTTTT. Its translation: CASSPPDGRNTGELFF.

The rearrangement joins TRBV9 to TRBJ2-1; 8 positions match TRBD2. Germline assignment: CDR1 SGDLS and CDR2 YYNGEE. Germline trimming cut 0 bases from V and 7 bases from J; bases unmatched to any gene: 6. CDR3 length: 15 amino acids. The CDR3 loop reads CASSVEGLGGNEQFF. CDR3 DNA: TGTGCCAGCAGCGTAGAGGGACTAGGAGGGAATGAGCAGTTCTTC.

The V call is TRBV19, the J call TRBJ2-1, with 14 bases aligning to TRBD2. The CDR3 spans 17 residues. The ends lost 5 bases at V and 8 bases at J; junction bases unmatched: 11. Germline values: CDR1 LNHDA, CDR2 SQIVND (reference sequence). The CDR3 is CASSARLAGGRRDEQFF. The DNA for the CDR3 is TGTGCCAGTAGTGCCCGACTAGCGGGAGGGCGAAGGGATGAGCAGTTCTTC.

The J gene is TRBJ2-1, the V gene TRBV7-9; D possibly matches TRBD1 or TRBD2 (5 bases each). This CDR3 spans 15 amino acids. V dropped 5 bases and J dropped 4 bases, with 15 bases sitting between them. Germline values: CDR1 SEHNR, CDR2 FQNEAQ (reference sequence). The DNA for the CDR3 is TGTGCCAGCAGCCCCCGAGGGGTAGAGTACAATGAGCAGTTCTTC. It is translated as CASSPRGVEYNEQFF.

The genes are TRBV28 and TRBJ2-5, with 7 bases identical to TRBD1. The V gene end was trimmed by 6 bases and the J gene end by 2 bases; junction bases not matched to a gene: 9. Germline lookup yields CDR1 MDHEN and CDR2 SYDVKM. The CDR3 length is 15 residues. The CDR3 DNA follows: TGTGCCAGCAGGACCGACAGGGCTGTTCAAGAGACCCAGTACTTC. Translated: CASRTDRAVQETQYF. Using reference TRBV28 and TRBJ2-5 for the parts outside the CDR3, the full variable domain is DVKVTQSSRYLVKRTGEKVFLECVQDMDHENMFWYRQDPGLGLRLIYFSYDVKMKEKGDIPEGYSVSREKKERFSLILESASTNQTSMYLCASRTDRAVQETQYFGPGTRLLVL.

The CDR3 region is CASSSGFETQYF. Here the CDR3 DNA reads TGTGCCAGCAGCTCTGGGTTTGAGACCCAGTACTTC. The chain has TRBV7-2 and TRBJ2-5; the D is unclear. Trimming took off 4 bases at V and 5 bases at J, with 8 bases between the two ends. The CDR3 length is 12 residues. From germline, CDR1 is SGHTA and CDR2 FQGNSA.

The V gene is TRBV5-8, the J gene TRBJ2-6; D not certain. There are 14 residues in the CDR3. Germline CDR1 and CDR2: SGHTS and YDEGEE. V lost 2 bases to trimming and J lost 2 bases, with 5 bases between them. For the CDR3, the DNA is TGTGCCAGCAGCTTTCTGGCTGGGGCCAACGTCCTGACTTTC. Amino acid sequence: CASSFLAGANVLTF.

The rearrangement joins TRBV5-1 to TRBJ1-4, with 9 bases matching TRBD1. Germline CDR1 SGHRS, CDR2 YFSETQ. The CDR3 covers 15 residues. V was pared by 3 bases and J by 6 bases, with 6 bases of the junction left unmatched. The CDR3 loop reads CASSWGDRDDEKLFF. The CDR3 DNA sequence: TGCGCCAGCAGCTGGGGGGACAGGGATGATGAAAAACTGTTTTTT.

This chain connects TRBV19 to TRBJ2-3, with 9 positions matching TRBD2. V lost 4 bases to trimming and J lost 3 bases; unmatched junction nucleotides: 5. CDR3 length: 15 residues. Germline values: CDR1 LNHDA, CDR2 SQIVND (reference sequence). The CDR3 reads CASSTRTSATDTQYF. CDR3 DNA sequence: TGTGCCAGTAGTACCCGGACTAGCGCGACAGATACGCAGTATTTT.